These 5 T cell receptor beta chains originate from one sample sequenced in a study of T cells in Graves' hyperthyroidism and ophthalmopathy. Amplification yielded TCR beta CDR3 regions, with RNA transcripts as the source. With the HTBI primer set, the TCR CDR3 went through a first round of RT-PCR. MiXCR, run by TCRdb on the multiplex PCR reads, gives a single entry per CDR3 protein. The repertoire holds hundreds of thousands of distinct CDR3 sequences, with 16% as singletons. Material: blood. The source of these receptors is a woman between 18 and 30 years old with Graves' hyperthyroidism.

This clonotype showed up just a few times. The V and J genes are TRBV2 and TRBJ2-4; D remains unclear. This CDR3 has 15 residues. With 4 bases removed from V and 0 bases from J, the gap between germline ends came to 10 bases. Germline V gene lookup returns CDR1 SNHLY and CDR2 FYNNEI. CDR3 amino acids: CASSARLIAKNIQYF. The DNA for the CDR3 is TGTGCCAGCAGTGCCCGGCTTATAGCCAAAAACATTCAGTACTTC.

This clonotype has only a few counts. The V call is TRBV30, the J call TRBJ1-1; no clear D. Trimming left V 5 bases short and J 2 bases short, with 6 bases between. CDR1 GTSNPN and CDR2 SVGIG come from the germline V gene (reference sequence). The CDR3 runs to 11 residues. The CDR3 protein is CAWLDNTEAFF. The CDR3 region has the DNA TGTGCCTGGCTGGACAACACTGAAGCTTTCTTT.

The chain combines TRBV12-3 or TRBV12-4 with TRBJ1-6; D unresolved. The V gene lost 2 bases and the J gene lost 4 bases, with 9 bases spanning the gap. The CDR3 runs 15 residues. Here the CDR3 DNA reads TGTGCCAGCAGTTTATCACCGACGTATAATTCACCCCTCCACTTT. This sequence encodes CASSLSPTYNSPLHF.

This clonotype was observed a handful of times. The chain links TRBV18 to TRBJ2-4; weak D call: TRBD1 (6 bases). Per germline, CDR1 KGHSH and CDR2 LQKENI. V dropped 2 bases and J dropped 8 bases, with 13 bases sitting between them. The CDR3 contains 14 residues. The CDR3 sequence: CASSPSQGSDIQYF. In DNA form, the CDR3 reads TGTGCCAGCTCACCAAGTCAGGGGTCGGACATTCAGTACTTC.

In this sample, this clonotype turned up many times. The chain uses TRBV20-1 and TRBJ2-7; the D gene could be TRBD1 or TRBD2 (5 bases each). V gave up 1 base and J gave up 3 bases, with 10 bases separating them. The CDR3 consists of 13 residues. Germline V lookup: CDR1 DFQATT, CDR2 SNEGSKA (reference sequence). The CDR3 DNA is TGCAGTGCTAGAGGAGGGGCTCTCTACGAGCAGTACTTC. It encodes CSARGGALYEQYF.